Below, 14 T cell receptor beta chains from the same sample are listed, as sequenced in a study of control samples from healthy donors and cancer patients. Here immunoSEQ multiplex PCR was the method, and the copy in TCRdb shows in-frame clones only, minus some. Altogether 100,000 to 150,000 clones are present, roughly nine tenths being singletons, with the ten largest covering 6% to 8%. The sequenced sample consisted of blood. The receptors were gathered from a young woman in good health.

V is TRBV30 and J is TRBJ1-5; tentative D call: TRBD1 (6 bases). The ends were cut back, 0 bases at V and 10 bases at J, with 13 bases in the middle. The CDR3 length is 13 residues. Germline CDR1 is GTSNPN and CDR2 is SVGIG (reference sequence). The CDR3 region is CAWSVREGEPQHF. The CDR3 DNA sequence: TGTGCCTGGAGTGTAAGGGAGGGGGAACCCCAGCATTTT.

V and J are TRBV6-1 and TRBJ2-3, with D tentatively TRBD2 (6 bases). Germline CDR1 MNHNS, CDR2 SASEGT. This CDR3 has 16 residues. V was clipped by 3 bases and J by 6 bases, with 19 bases between them. CDR3 nucleotides: TGTGCCAGCAGTGATCAAGGGGAAAGGGCGGGGGATACGCAGTATTTT. This sequence encodes CASSDQGERAGDTQYF.

This sequence joins TRBV5-1 and TRBJ2-3, with TRBD2 as a possible D gene (6 bases). Trimming took off 1 base at V and 3 bases at J, with 12 bases between the two ends. CDR1 SGHRS and CDR2 YFSETQ come from the germline V gene. The CDR3 has 15 residues. The CDR3 DNA follows: TGCGCCAGCAGCTTGTTACTAGCCCTAACAGATACGCAGTATTTT. As protein: CASSLLLALTDTQYF.

The V and J genes are TRBV3-1 (or the pseudogene TRBV3-2) and TRBJ1-3; perhaps TRBD1 as D (6 bases). Germline assignment: CDR1 LGHDT and CDR2 YNNKEL (reference sequence). This CDR3 region has 12 residues. V lost 7 bases, J lost 8 bases, and 12 bases lay in between. Written as DNA, the CDR3 is TGTGCCAGCAAGGGGGATATTGACACCATATATTTT. Translating it yields CASKGDIDTIYF.

The chain recombines TRBV19 with TRBJ1-2; a weak D match, TRBD1 (5 bases). V was clipped by 8 bases and J by 4 bases, with 17 bases between them. CDR1 is LNHDA, CDR2 SQIVND, per germline (reference sequence). This CDR3 is built from 14 residues. The CDR3 loop is CASSSLAGGYGYTF. CDR3 nucleotides: TGTGCCAGTTCCTCCCTAGCCGGGGGCTATGGCTACACCTTC.

As to this clone: Other DNA sequences of this sample code for an identical CDR3. The J gene is TRBJ2-7, the V gene TRBV5-1, with a possible D match to TRBD1 (6 bases). The V and J ends lost 0 bases and 4 bases respectively, with 14 bases between them. Germline CDR1 SGHRS, CDR2 YFSETQ. The CDR3 is 15 residues long. The CDR3 bases are TGCGCCAGCAGCTTGGCGGCAGGGGTGGGATACGAGCAGTACTTC. Its translation is CASSLAAGVGYEQYF.

The chain joins TRBV5-6 to TRBJ1-2; 9 bases line up with TRBD1. Germline CDR1 and CDR2: SGHDT and YYEEEE. The CDR3 runs to 18 residues. Unmatched junction bases numbered 20, after V lost 5 bases and J lost 6 bases. The CDR3 DNA reads TGTGCCAGCAGTCACGAGGTCGGGACAGGGATCGGATTTGATGGCTACACCTTC. Protein sequence: CASSHEVGTGIGFDGYTF.

CDR3 amino acids: CASSISGTGYHEQYF. The CDR3 DNA sequence: TGTGCCAGTAGTATCAGCGGGACAGGGTACCACGAGCAGTACTTC. The V call is TRBV19, the J call TRBJ2-7; TRBD1 matches 9 bases. In germline, CDR1 is LNHDA, CDR2 SQIVND (reference sequence). V trimming: 3 bases; J trimming: 5 bases; junction bases outside the gene matches: 8. The CDR3 spans 15 residues.

The chain combines TRBV6-5 with TRBJ1-2; D unclear. The CDR3 is 15 amino acids. CDR1 and CDR2 from the germline V gene are MNHEY and SVGAGI. Trimming shortened V by 7 bases and J by 1 base, and 16 bases separated the two germline ends. CDR3 in amino acids: CASKTTGNLNYGYTF. The CDR3 region has the DNA TGTGCCAGCAAAACGACGGGCAACCTTAACTATGGCTACACCTTC.

The genes are TRBV3-1 (or the pseudogene TRBV3-2) and TRBJ2-3, with D perhaps matching TRBD2 (5 bases). Per the germline V gene, CDR1 is LGHDT and CDR2 is YNNKEL (reference sequence). The CDR3 totals 19 residues. V gave up 3 bases and J gave up 0 bases, with 22 bases separating them. Here the CDR3 reads CASSQAGGLAASSTDTQYF. CDR3 coding DNA: TGTGCCAGCAGCCAGGCCGGAGGTCTAGCAGCCTCTAGCACAGATACGCAGTATTTT.

This sequence joins TRBV27 and TRBJ1-1; perhaps TRBD1 as D (5 bases). V lost 7 bases and J lost 6, with 15 bases in between. Germline CDR1 is MNHEY and CDR2 is SMNVEV (reference sequence). This CDR3 region has 13 residues. CDR3 DNA: TGTGCCAGCAAGTATAGGGGAGGCCCTGAAGCTTTCTTT. The encoded protein is CASKYRGGPEAFF.

The chain employs TRBV4-2 and TRBJ2-5; 7 nucleotides agree with TRBD1. The CDR3 runs 18 residues. V was clipped by 1 base and J by 5 bases; unmatched bases: 16. The germline V gene encodes CDR1 LGHNA and CDR2 YNFKEQ. The CDR3 bases are TGTGCCAGCAGCCAAGTAGACAGGGAGATTTCTTATAGGGAGACCCAGTACTTC. It codes for CASSQVDREISYRETQYF.

This sequence joins TRBV27 and TRBJ1-5; 7 positions match TRBD1. The CDR3 runs to 17 residues. CDR1 is MNHEY and CDR2 is SMNVEV in the germline V gene (reference sequence). Losses at the gene ends were 0 bases for V and 5 bases for J; bases not matched to a gene: 10. CDR3 nucleotide sequence: TGTGCCAGCAGTTTATCCCCGGGACAGCCGGGAGATCAGCCCCAGCATTTT. It yields the protein CASSLSPGQPGDQPQHF.

This clone was seen once. V usage is TRBV19 and J usage is TRBJ2-2; D is perhaps TRBD1 or TRBD2 (6 bases each). The CDR3 has 17 amino acids. Per germline, CDR1 LNHDA and CDR2 SQIVND (reference sequence). Trimming left V 6 bases short and J 6 bases short, with 23 bases between. CDR3 amino acids: CASSKGGPRSGAGELFF. The CDR3 DNA sequence: TGTGCCAGTAGCAAGGGGGGCCCTCGGAGCGGCGCCGGGGAGCTGTTTTTT.